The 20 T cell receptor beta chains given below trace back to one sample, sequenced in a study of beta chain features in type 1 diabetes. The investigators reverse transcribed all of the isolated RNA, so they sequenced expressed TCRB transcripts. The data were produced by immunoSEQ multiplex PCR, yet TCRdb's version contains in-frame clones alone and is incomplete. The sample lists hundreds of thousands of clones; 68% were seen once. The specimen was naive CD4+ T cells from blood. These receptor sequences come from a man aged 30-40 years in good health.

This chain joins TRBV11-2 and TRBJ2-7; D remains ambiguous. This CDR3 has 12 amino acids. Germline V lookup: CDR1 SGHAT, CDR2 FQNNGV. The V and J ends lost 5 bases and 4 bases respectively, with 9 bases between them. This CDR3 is CASSQKGYEQYF. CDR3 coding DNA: TGTGCCAGCAGCCAAAAAGGGTACGAGCAGTACTTC.

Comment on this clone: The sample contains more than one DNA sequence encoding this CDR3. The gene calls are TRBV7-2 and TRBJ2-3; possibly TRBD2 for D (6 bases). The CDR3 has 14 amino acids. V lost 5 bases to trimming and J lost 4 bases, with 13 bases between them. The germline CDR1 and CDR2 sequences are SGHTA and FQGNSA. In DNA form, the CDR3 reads TGTGCCAGCAGCCCCAGGGCGGGACCAGATACGCAGTATTTT. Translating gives CASSPRAGPDTQYF.

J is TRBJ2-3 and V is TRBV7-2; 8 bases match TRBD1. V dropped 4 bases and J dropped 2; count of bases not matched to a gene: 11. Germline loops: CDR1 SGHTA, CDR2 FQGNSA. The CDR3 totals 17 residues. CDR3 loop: CASSSSGGAYHTDTQYF. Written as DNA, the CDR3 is TGTGCCAGCAGCTCCTCAGGGGGCGCTTACCACACAGATACGCAGTATTTT. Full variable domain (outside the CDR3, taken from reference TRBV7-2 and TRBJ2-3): GAGVSQSPSNKVTEKGKDVELRCDPISGHTALYWYRQSLGQGLEFLIYFQGNSAPDKSGLPSDRFSAERTGGSVSTLTIQRTQQEDSAVYLCASSSSGGAYHTDTQYFGPGTRLTVL.

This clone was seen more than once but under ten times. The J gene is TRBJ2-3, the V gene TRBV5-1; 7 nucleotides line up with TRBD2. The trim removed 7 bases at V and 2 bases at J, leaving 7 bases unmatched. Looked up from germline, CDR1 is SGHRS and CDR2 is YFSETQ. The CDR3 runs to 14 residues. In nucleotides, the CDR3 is TGCGCCAGCTCAGCGGGGAAGGCCACAGATACGCAGTATTTT. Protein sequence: CASSAGKATDTQYF.

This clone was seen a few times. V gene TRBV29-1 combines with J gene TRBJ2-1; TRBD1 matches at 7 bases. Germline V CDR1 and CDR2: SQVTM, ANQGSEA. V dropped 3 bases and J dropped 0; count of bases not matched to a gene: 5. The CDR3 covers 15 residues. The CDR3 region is CSVDSAGGSYNEQFF. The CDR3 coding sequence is TGCAGCGTTGACTCGGCAGGGGGCTCCTACAATGAGCAGTTCTTC.

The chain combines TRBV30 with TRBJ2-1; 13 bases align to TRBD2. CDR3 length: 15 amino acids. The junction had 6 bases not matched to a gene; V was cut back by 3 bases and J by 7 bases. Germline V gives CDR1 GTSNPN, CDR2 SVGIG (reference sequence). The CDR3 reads CAWRQGLAGTNEQFF. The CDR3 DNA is TGTGCCTGGAGGCAGGGACTAGCGGGAACGAATGAGCAGTTCTTC.

The CDR3 loop reads CAWRRPRGGQETQYF. CDR3 DNA: TGTGCCTGGAGGAGGCCCAGGGGAGGGCAAGAGACCCAGTACTTC. The J gene is TRBJ2-5, the V gene TRBV30; weak D call: TRBD2 (7 bases). The V end was cut by 3 bases, the J end by 2 bases, with 16 bases between. Germline CDR1 reads GTSNPN; CDR2 reads SVGIG (reference sequence). The CDR3 loop spans 15 amino acids.

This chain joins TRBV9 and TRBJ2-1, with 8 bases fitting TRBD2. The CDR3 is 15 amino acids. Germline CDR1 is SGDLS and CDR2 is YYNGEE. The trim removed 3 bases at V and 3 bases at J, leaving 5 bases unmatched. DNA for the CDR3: TGTGCCAGCAGCGCCTTAGCGGGGAGCTACAATGAGCAGTTCTTC. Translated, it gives CASSALAGSYNEQFF.

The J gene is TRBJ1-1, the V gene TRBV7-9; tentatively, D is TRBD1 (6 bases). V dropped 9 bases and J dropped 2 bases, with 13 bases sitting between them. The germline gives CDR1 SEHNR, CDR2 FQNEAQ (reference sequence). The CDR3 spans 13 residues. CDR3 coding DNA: TGTGCCAGTCACGGGACAACAAACACTGAAGCTTTCTTT. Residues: CASHGTTNTEAFF.

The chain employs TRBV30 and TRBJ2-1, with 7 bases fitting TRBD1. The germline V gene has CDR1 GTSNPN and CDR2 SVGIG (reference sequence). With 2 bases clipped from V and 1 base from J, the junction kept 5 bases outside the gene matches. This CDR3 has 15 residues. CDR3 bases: TGTGCCTGGAGTAGGAACAGGGGATCCTACAATGAGCAGTTCTTC. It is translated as CAWSRNRGSYNEQFF.

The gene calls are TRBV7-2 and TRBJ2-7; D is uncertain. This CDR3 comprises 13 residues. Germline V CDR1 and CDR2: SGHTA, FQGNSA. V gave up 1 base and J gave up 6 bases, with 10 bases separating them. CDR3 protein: CASSLERVGEQYF. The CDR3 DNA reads TGTGCCAGCAGCTTAGAACGTGTTGGCGAGCAGTACTTC.

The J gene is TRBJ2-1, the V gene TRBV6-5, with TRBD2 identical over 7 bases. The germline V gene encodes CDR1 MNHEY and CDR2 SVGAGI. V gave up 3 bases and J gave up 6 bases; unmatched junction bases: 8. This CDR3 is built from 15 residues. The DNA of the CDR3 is TGTGCCAGCAGTTATCTGTCTAGCGGAAGCAATGAGCAGTTCTTC. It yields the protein CASSYLSSGSNEQFF.

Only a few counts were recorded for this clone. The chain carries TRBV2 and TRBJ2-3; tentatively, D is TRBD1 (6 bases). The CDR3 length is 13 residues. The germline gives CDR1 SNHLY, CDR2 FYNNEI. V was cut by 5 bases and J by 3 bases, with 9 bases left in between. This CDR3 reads CASSMDSTDTQYF. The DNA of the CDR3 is TGTGCCAGCAGTATGGACAGTACAGATACGCAGTATTTT. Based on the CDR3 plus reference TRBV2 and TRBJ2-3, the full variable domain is EPEVTQTPSHQVTQMGQEVILRCVPISNHLYFYWYRQILGQKVEFLVSFYNNEISEKSEIFDDQFSVERPDGSNFTLKIRSTKLEDSAMYFCASSMDSTDTQYFGPGTRLTVL.

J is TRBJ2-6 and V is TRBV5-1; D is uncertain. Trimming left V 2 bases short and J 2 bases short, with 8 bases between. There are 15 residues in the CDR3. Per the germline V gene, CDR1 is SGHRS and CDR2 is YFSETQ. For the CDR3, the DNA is TGCGCCAGCAGCTTAGAGGTAGCTGGGGCCAACGTCCTGACTTTC. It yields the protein CASSLEVAGANVLTF.

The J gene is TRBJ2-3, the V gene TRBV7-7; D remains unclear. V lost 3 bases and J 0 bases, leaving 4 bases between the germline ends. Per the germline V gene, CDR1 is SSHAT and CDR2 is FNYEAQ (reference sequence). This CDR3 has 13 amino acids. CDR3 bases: TGTGCCAGCAGCTTGTCTAGCACAGATACGCAGTATTTT. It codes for CASSLSSTDTQYF.

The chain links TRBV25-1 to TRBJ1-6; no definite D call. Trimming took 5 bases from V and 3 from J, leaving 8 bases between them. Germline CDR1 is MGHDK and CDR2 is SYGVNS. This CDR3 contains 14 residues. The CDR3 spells CASSRGDYNSPLHF. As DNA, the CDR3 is TGTGCCAGCAGTCGGGGTGACTATAATTCACCCCTCCACTTT.

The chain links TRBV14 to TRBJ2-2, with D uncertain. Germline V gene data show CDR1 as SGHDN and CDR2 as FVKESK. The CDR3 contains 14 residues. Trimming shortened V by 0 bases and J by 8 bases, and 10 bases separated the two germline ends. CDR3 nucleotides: TGTGCCAGCAGCCAAGATCAAAGGGCTGGGGAGCTGTTTTTT. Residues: CASSQDQRAGELFF.

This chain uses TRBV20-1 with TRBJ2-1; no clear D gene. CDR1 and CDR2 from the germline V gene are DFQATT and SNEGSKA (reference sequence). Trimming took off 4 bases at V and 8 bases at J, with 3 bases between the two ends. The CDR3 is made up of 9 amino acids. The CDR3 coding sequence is TGCAGTGCTAACGATGAGCAGTTCTTC. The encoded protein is CSANDEQFF.

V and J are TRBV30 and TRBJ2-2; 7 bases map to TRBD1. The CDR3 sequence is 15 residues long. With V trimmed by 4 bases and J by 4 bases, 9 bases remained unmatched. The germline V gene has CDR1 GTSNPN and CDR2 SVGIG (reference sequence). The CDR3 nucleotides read TGTGCCTGGAACGTGGGACAGTATAGCACCGGGGAGCTGTTTTTT. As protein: CAWNVGQYSTGELFF.

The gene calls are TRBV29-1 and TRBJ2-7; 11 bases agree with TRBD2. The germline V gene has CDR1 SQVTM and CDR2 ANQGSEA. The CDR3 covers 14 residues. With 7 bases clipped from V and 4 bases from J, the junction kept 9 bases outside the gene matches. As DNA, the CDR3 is TGCAGCGCTGGGACTAGCGGAAAACCTTACGAGCAGTACTTC. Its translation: CSAGTSGKPYEQYF.